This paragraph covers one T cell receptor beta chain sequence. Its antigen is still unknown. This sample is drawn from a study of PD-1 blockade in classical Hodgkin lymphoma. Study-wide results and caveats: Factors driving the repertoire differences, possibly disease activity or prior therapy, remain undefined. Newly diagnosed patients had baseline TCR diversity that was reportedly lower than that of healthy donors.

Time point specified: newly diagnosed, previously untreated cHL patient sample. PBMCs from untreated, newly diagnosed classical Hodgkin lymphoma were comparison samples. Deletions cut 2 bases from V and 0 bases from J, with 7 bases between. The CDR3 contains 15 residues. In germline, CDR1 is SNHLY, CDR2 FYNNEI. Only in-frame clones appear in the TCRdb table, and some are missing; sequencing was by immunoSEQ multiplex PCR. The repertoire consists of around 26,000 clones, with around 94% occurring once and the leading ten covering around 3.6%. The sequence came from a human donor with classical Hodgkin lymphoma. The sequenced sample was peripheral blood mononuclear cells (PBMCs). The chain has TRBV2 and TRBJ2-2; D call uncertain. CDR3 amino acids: CASSESDPNTGELFF. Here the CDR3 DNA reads TGTGCCAGCAGTGAATCGGACCCGAACACCGGGGAGCTGTTTTTT.